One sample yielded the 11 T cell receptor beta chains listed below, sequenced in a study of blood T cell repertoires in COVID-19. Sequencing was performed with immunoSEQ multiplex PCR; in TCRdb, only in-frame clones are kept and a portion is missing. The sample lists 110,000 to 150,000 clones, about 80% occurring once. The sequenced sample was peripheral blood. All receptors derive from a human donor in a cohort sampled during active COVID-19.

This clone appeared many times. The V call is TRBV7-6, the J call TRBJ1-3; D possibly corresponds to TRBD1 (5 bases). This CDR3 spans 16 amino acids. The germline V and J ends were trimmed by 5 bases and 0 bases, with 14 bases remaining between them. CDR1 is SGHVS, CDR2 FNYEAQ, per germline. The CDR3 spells CASSPRGGYSGNTIYF. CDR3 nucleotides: TGTGCCAGCAGCCCCCGGGGGGGGTACTCTGGAAACACCATATATTTT.

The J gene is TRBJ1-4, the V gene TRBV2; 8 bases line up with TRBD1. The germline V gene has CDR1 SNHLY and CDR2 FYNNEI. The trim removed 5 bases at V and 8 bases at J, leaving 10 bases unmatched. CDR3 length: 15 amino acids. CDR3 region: CASSYYQGAGEKLFF. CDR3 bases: TGTGCCAGCAGTTATTACCAGGGGGCGGGAGAAAAACTGTTTTTT. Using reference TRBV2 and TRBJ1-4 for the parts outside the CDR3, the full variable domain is EPEVTQTPSHQVTQMGQEVILRCVPISNHLYFYWYRQILGQKVEFLVSFYNNEISEKSEIFDDQFSVERPDGSNFTLKIRSTKLEDSAMYFCASSYYQGAGEKLFFGSGTQLSVL.

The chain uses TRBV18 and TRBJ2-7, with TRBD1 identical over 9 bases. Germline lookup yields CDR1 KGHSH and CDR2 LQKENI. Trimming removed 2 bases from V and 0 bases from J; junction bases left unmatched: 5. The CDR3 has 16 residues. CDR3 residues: CASSPKQGAGSYEQYF. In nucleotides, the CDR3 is TGTGCCAGCTCACCAAAACAGGGGGCCGGCTCCTACGAGCAGTACTTC.

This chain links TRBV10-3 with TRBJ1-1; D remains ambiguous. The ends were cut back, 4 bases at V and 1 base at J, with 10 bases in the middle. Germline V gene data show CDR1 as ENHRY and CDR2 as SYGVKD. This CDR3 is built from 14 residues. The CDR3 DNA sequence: TGTGCCATCAGTGGGGCAGGATGGAACACTGAAGCTTTCTTT. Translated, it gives CAISGAGWNTEAFF.

The CDR3, as DNA: TGTGCCAGCAGCTCCCGGACAGGGTGGAACACTGAAGCTTTCTTT. Its translation is CASSSRTGWNTEAFF. V usage is TRBV13 and J usage is TRBJ1-1, with 8 nucleotides matching TRBD1. The CDR3 extends over 15 amino acids. Germline V CDR1 and CDR2: PRHDT, FYEKMQ (reference sequence). V lost 4 bases and J lost 1; bases outside the gene matches: 5.

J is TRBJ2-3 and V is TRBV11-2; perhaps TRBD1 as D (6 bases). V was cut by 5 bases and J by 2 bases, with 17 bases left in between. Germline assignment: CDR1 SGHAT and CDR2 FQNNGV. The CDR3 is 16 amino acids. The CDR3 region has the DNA TGTGCCAGCAGCCCAACAGGGTCTTGGGACACAGATACGCAGTATTTT. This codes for CASSPTGSWDTDTQYF.

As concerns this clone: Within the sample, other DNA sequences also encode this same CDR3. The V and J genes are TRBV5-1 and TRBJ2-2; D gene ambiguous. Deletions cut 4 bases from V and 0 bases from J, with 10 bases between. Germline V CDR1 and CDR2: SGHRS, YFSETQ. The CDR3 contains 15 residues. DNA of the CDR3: TGCGCCAGCAGCCTCGGCGGAACGAACACCGGGGAGCTGTTTTTT. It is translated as CASSLGGTNTGELFF.

The CDR3 nucleotides read TGTGCCAGTAGCCAAAACCAAGAGACCCAGTACTTC. Amino acid sequence: CASSQNQETQYF. The chain joins TRBV19 to TRBJ2-5, with D uncertain. This CDR3 contains 12 residues. Germline V gives CDR1 LNHDA, CDR2 SQIVND (reference sequence). Trimming took 6 bases from V and 0 from J, leaving 5 bases between them.

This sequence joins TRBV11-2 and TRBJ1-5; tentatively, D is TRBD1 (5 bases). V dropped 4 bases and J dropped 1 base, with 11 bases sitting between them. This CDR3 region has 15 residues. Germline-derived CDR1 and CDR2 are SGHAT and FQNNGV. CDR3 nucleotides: TGTGCCAGCAGCTGGGACTCGGAGAGCAATCAGCCCCAGCATTTT. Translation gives CASSWDSESNQPQHF.

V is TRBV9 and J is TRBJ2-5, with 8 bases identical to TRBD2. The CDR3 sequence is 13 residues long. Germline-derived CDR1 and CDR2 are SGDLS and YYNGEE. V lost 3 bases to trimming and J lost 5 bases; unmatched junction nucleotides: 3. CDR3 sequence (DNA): TGTGCCAGCAGCGGAACTAGCGGTGAGACCCAGTACTTC. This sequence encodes CASSGTSGETQYF.

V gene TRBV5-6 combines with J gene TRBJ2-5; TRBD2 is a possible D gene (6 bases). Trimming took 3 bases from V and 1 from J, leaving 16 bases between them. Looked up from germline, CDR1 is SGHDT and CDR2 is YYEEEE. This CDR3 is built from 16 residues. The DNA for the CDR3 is TGTGCCAGCAGCTACTATTCGGGAGCTACCCAAGAGACCCAGTACTTC. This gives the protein CASSYYSGATQETQYF.